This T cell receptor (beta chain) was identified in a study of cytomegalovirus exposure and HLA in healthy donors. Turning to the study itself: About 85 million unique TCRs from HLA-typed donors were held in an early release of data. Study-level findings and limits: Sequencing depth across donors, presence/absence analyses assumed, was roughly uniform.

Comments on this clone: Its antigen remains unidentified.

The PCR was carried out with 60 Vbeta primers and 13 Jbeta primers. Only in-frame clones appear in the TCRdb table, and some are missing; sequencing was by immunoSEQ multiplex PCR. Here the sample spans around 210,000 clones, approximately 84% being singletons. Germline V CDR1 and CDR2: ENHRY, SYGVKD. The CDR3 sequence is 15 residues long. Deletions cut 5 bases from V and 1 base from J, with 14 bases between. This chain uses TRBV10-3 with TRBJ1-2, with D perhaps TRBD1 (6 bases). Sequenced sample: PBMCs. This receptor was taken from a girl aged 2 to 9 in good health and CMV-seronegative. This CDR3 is CAISRDTSFNYGYTF. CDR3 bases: TGTGCCATCAGTCGGGACACCTCCTTTAACTATGGCTACACCTTC.